The 15 T cell receptor beta chains listed next were all sequenced from one sample in a study of identical twins. TCRdb independently ran MiXCR on the 5' RACE reads; one entry per CDR3 protein. The table shows some 730,000 distinct CDR3 sequences, with about 20% occurring only once. The same sample was also studied in work on T cells expressing NK-cell markers.

The sequenced sample consisted of PBMCs. These receptors came from a woman in her late teens or twenties in good health.

The DNA for the CDR3 is TGTGCCAGCAGCATAAGATCGGGGGACACCGGGGAGCTGTTTTTT. This gives the protein CASSIRSGDTGELFF. This rearrangement joins TRBV9 to TRBJ2-2; D may be TRBD2 (6 bases). The CDR3 has 15 residues. Between the trimmed V and J ends, which lost 4 bases and 3 bases, there was a span of 13 bases. Germline V gives CDR1 SGDLS, CDR2 YYNGEE. The full variable domain, its missing parts supplied by reference TRBV9 and TRBJ2-2, is DSGVTQTPKHLITATGQRVTLRCSPRSGDLSVYWYQQSLDQGLQFLIQYYNGEERAKGNILERFSAQQFPDLHSELNLSSLELGDSALYFCASSIRSGDTGELFFGEGSRLTVL.

CDR3: CASSIHGTLRSDEQFF. The CDR3 nucleotides read TGTGCCAGTAGTATCCACGGGACCCTTAGATCGGATGAGCAGTTCTTC. The rearrangement uses TRBV19 and TRBJ2-1; D may correspond to TRBD1 or TRBD2 (5 bases each). The CDR3 totals 16 residues. V lost 3 bases to trimming and J lost 8 bases, with 20 bases between them. Germline loops: CDR1 LNHDA, CDR2 SQIVND (reference sequence).

The chain has TRBV7-9 and TRBJ2-7; maybe TRBD1 (6 bases). Trimming removed 5 bases from V and 2 bases from J, with 16 bases in between. CDR3 length: 15 residues. Germline CDR1 SEHNR, CDR2 FQNEAQ (reference sequence). In DNA form, the CDR3 reads TGTGCCAGCAGCCATTTGGGCAGGGGAACCTACGAGCAGTACTTC. It is translated as CASSHLGRGTYEQYF. Full variable domain (remainder filled in from reference TRBV7-9 and TRBJ2-7): DTGVSQNPRHKITKRGQNVTFRCDPISEHNRLYWYRQTLGQGPEFLTYFQNEAQLEKSRLLSDRFSAERPKGSFSTLEIQRTEQGDSAMYLCASSHLGRGTYEQYFGPGTRLTVT.

In its sample, this clonotype was seen a few times. The chain uses TRBV5-1 and TRBJ2-3; 9 bases agree with TRBD2. The V and J ends lost 8 bases and 5 bases, in that order; junction bases with no gene match: 9. The CDR3 is 14 residues long. Germline V lookup: CDR1 SGHRS, CDR2 YFSETQ. CDR3: CASGSGGIEDTQYF. The DNA of the CDR3 is TGCGCCAGTGGGAGCGGGGGGATCGAAGATACGCAGTATTTT.

This clonotype has at least ten counts. The chain couples TRBV20-1 to TRBJ2-7; D may be TRBD1 or TRBD2 (5 bases each). Germline V gives CDR1 DFQATT, CDR2 SNEGSKA (reference sequence). The germline V and J ends were trimmed by 4 bases and 2 bases, with 15 bases remaining between them. The CDR3 covers 14 residues. DNA for the CDR3: TGCAGTGCTAACCCGGGCCTGGGGGCCTACGAGCAGTACTTC. Translated: CSANPGLGAYEQYF.

This rearrangement joins TRBV9 to TRBJ2-7; D call uncertain. This CDR3 is 13 amino acids long. V was pared by 3 bases and J by 2 bases, with 9 bases between. Germline V CDR1 and CDR2: SGDLS, YYNGEE. The CDR3 reads CASSDARTYEQYF. In DNA form, the CDR3 reads TGTGCCAGCAGCGATGCAAGAACCTACGAGCAGTACTTC.

This clonotype was recorded at least ten times. This sequence joins TRBV2 and TRBJ1-4; D might be TRBD1 (6 bases). The germline V and J ends were trimmed by 3 bases and 4 bases, with 9 bases remaining between them. The CDR3 loop spans 14 amino acids. The V gene's germline CDR1 is SNHLY and CDR2 FYNNEI. The CDR3 region has the DNA TGTGCCAGCAGTGACAACAGGGATAATGAAAAACTGTTTTTT. It encodes CASSDNRDNEKLFF.

Many counts were recorded for this clonotype. The chain employs TRBV12-3 or TRBV12-4 and TRBJ2-1, with 9 bases matching TRBD1. Unmatched junction bases numbered 14, after V lost 7 bases and J lost 7 bases. There are 16 residues in the CDR3. Written as DNA, the CDR3 is TGTGCCAGCACATTTCAAGGGACAGGGTTCTTAAATGAGCAGTTCTTC. It is translated as CASTFQGTGFLNEQFF.

This clonotype was picked up a small number of times. J is TRBJ2-3 and V is TRBV20-1; D is unclear. Germline CDR1 and CDR2: DFQATT and SNEGSKA (reference sequence). Deletions cut 5 bases from V and 3 bases from J, with 9 bases between. This CDR3 has 12 residues. CDR3 sequence: CSAPTWTDTQYF. The CDR3 nucleotides are TGCAGTGCTCCGACTTGGACAGATACGCAGTATTTT.

The chain combines TRBV20-1 with TRBJ2-3, with TRBD2 matching over 8 bases. Trimming cost V 3 bases and J 6 bases; bases outside gene matches: 11. The CDR3 has 15 amino acids. Per the germline V gene, CDR1 is DFQATT and CDR2 is SNEGSKA (reference sequence). In DNA form, the CDR3 reads TGCAGTGCTAGCCCTAGCGGGTTCGGAGCGGATACGCAGTATTTT. Its translation is CSASPSGFGADTQYF.

The V and J genes are TRBV7-9 and TRBJ2-7; D ambiguous. Germline loops: CDR1 SEHNR, CDR2 FQNEAQ (reference sequence). There are 13 residues in the CDR3. Trimming shortened V by 8 bases and J by 6 bases, and 17 bases separated the two germline ends. The CDR3, as DNA: TGTGCCAGCTGGGGTGGTCCTCCTACCGAGCAGTACTTC. The encoded protein is CASWGGPPTEQYF.

This clonotype showed up just a few times. The chain joins TRBV20-1 to TRBJ2-5; 8 bases agree with TRBD2. The length of the CDR3 is 16 residues. The ends lost 2 bases at V and 0 bases at J; junction bases unmatched: 8. Germline CDR1 reads DFQATT; CDR2 reads SNEGSKA (reference sequence). CDR3 DNA: TGCAGTGCTAGACCCCGTAGCGGGGTGAACCAAGAGACCCAGTACTTC. This codes for CSARPRSGVNQETQYF.

V usage is TRBV9 and J usage is TRBJ2-7, with D tentatively TRBD1 (6 bases). The CDR3 is made up of 15 amino acids. The germline V gene has CDR1 SGDLS and CDR2 YYNGEE. Trimming shortened V by 1 base and J by 7 bases, and 18 bases separated the two germline ends. DNA for the CDR3: TGTGCCAGCAGCGTAAACCGGGACACCTCTGTGGAGCAGTACTTC. This codes for CASSVNRDTSVEQYF.

This rearrangement joins TRBV29-1 to TRBJ2-2; tentatively, D is TRBD1 (5 bases). Germline CDR1 and CDR2: SQVTM and ANQGSEA. V dropped 1 base and J dropped 4 bases, with 10 bases sitting between them. The CDR3 has 14 residues. CDR3 in amino acids: CSVEGRDGTGELFF. The CDR3 DNA is TGCAGCGTTGAAGGCAGGGATGGCACCGGGGAGCTGTTTTTT.

There are a few counts of this clonotype. The junction does not match germline at one end; this may be a read error. The chain joins TRBV12-3 or TRBV12-4 to TRBJ1-6, with 11 positions matching TRBD1. This CDR3 contains 16 residues. As DNA, the CDR3 is TGTGCCAGCAGCTTAGCCGGGACAGGGGGTAGTTCACCCCTCCACTTT. It encodes CASSLAGTGGSSPLHF.